The source of this T cell receptor beta chain is a study of CD8 T cells in ankylosing spondylitis. Regarding the study as a whole: Reports say disease-linked clones showed up significantly more in matched ankylosing spondylitis synovial fluid.

TCRdb reprocessed the 5' RACE reads with MiXCR, giving one entry per CDR3 protein. The sample lists about 340,000 distinct CDR3 sequences, under 15% occurring once. This clonotype was counted many times. Its antigen is as yet unknown. Sequenced sample: blood, either unsorted or a sorted T cell fraction (not recorded which). This clonotype was obtained from a male donor with ankylosing spondylitis or in good health (not recorded which).

The CDR3 loop is CASSYWPDPLSYEQYF. The CDR3 DNA is TGTGCCAGCAGTTACTGGCCCGACCCCCTATCATACGAGCAGTACTTC. V gene TRBV6-5 combines with J gene TRBJ2-7; D is unresolved. This CDR3 has 16 amino acids. Germline V lookup: CDR1 MNHEY, CDR2 SVGAGI. The V end lost 1 base, the J end lost 4 bases, and 17 bases lay between the germline ends.